The rows below give T cell receptor beta chains drawn from one sample of a study of T-cell reconstitution after alpha-beta-depleted transplantation in children. TCRdb passed the PCR reads through MiXCR, listing each CDR3 protein once. Of about 22,000 distinct CDR3 sequences detected, approximately 10% appear once; the ten largest clones hold around 23%. The sequencing here drew on PBMCs from the stem cell graft donor, taken from the stem cell graft. These receptors all stem from a human donor who donated a stem cell graft to a child with chronic granulomatous disease. The CDR3 runs from the conserved cysteine through the conserved F or W. A D gene is named only where the DNA matches it firmly. Size is omitted from some rows. Given values are once, few, many or a class for expanded clones.

cdr3_nt | cdr3_aa | d_call | v_call | clone_size | j_call
TGTGCCAGCAAGGGCCTCCCGGGGGGCTACACCTTC | CASKGLPGGYTF | . | TRBV28 | many | TRBJ1-2
TGCGCCAGCCGCCCAGGGGGAACTGAAGCTTTCTTC | CASRPGGTEAFF | TRBD1 | TRBV5-1 | few | TRBJ1-1
TGCGCCAGCAGCCAAGCCCTGAGGAGGGGAGCGAACACCGGGGAGCTGTTTTTT | CASSQALRRGANTGELFF | . | TRBV4-3 | . | TRBJ2-2
TGCGCCAGCAGCCTCCGGGGAGCGGGGAACACAGATACGCAGTATTTT | CASSLRGAGNTDTQYF | TRBD2 | TRBV5-1 | many | TRBJ2-3
TGCGCCAGCAGCGCGGTAGGGAGCCCCAATCAGCCCCAGCATTTT | CASSAVGSPNQPQHF | . | TRBV5-1 | many | TRBJ1-5
TGCAGTGCTAGAGAGGGCTCCTACGAGCAGTACTTC | CSAREGSYEQYF | . | TRBV20-1 | many | TRBJ2-7
TGTGCCAGTAGTAAGAACCAAGAGACCCAGTACTTC | CASSKNQETQYF | . | TRBV19 | . | TRBJ2-5
TGCGCCAGCAGCAATGGGACAGGTATCGCCGGGGAGCTGTTTTTT | CASSNGTGIAGELFF | TRBD1 | TRBV5-1 | many | TRBJ2-2
TGCGCCAGCAGCTCCCAAGGACAGGGGATCTCCTACGAGCAGTACTTC | CASSSQGQGISYEQYF | TRBD1 | TRBV5-1 | many | TRBJ2-7
TGTGCCACCTCCCGTCATGCTAGCGGGAACTCCTACAATGAGCAGTTCTTC | CATSRHASGNSYNEQFF | TRBD2 | TRBV3-1 | . | TRBJ2-1
TGTGCCAGCTCACCACGCGCCGCCGAGCCCCAGCATTTT | CASSPRAAEPQHF | . | TRBV18 | . | TRBJ1-5
TGTGCCAGCAGCTTATATCCGGTGGCGGGGAGGGACTCTGGGGCCAACGTCCTGACTTTC | CASSLYPVAGRDSGANVLTF | TRBD2 | TRBV7-3 | many | TRBJ2-6
TGCGCCAGCAGCCAAGAACTAGATCTTAACAATGAGCAGTTCTTC | CASSQELDLNNEQFF | . | TRBV4-1 | many | TRBJ2-1
TGCAGCGTTGCCCCAGGGGCGGACCACGAGCAGTACTTC | CSVAPGADHEQYF | . | TRBV29-1 | many | TRBJ2-7
TGTGCCAGCAGTGAAGCGGCGGGAGCGTACAATGAGCAGTTCTTC | CASSEAAGAYNEQFF | TRBD2 | TRBV6-1 | many | TRBJ2-1
TGTGCCACCAGCGGCTACGGGGGAGAGACCCAGTACTTC | CATSGYGGETQYF | . | TRBV15 | . | TRBJ2-5
TGTGCCAGCAGCTTAGCGGGAGGAGGAGGTGAGCAGTTCTTC | CASSLAGGGGEQFF | . | TRBV11-1 | . | TRBJ2-1
TGCGCCAGCAGCCAAGACACAGGGGGGGAGCAGTTCTTC | CASSQDTGGEQFF | TRBD1 | TRBV4-3 | many | TRBJ2-1